Presented here are 20 T cell receptor beta chains from one specimen sequenced in a study of CD8 T cells in Susac syndrome. Random hexamers were used to reverse transcribe roughly 0.5 to 1 ug of RNA. Each CDR3 protein is one row after TCRdb ran MiXCR on the immunoSEQ multiplex PCR reads. Seen here are fewer than 150,000 distinct CDR3 sequences, approximately 90% observed once, and the top ten hold around 0.24%. The specimen sequenced was CD8+ T cells from PBMCs. These receptors all stem from a human donor with multiple sclerosis.

The rearrangement links TRBV7-9 to TRBJ2-6, with D unresolved. CDR1 is SEHNR, CDR2 FQNEAQ, per germline (reference sequence). This CDR3 has 13 residues. Trimming took 5 bases from V and 2 from J, leaving 4 bases between them. CDR3 loop: CASSGPGANVLTF. Here the CDR3 DNA reads TGTGCCAGCAGCGGGCCTGGGGCCAACGTCCTGACTTTC.

This clonotype was seen only once. The rearrangement joins TRBV10-3 to TRBJ2-2; 10 positions match TRBD1. V was pared by 3 bases and J by 5 bases, with 3 bases of the junction left unmatched. The CDR3 is 15 amino acids. Germline CDR1 and CDR2: ENHRY and SYGVKD. The CDR3: CAISDGTGVTGELFF. In DNA form, the CDR3 reads TGTGCCATCAGTGATGGGACAGGGGTAACCGGGGAGCTGTTTTTT.

The V call is TRBV16, the J call TRBJ1-1, with D hard to call. Between the trimmed V and J ends, which lost 4 bases and 4 bases, there was a span of 10 bases. Germline V gives CDR1 KGHSY, CDR2 FQNENV. The CDR3 runs 13 residues. CDR3 bases: TGTGCCAGCAGCCCTCCCTGGGGCACTGAAGCTTTCTTT. This codes for CASSPPWGTEAFF.

CDR3 bases: TGCAGTGCTAGTGTAGGGACTAGCGGGGGTTACAATGAGCAGTTCTTC. The encoded protein is CSASVGTSGGYNEQFF. The V and J genes are TRBV20-1 and TRBJ2-1; 14 bases are shared with TRBD2. CDR3 length equals 16 residues. Germline V CDR1 and CDR2: DFQATT, SNEGSKA (reference sequence). Trimming took 3 bases from V and 4 from J; bases not matched to a gene: 5.

The table lists this clonotype with a count of one. The chain couples TRBV27 to TRBJ2-3; 8 bases agree with TRBD2. V dropped 5 bases and J dropped 8; count of bases not matched to a gene: 6. The CDR3 covers 13 residues. Germline CDR1 and CDR2: MNHEY and SMNVEV (reference sequence). The CDR3 DNA follows: TGTGCCAGCAGTCAAATCCGGGGGGGTACGCAGTATTTT. It translates to CASSQIRGGTQYF.

V and J are TRBV7-9 and TRBJ2-2; TRBD2 is a possible D gene (5 bases). The V end lost 5 bases, the J end lost 1 base, and 20 bases lay between the germline ends. CDR3 length: 18 amino acids. Per the germline V gene, CDR1 is SEHNR and CDR2 is FQNEAQ (reference sequence). In nucleotides, the CDR3 is TGTGCCAGCAGCCACAAGGACTCCCAAGGGCTGAACACCGGGGAGCTGTTTTTT. It yields the protein CASSHKDSQGLNTGELFF.

The chain joins TRBV20-1 to TRBJ2-4; tentatively, D is TRBD1 (6 bases). Germline V lookup: CDR1 DFQATT, CDR2 SNEGSKA (reference sequence). The V end lost 8 bases, the J end lost 10 bases, and 15 bases lay between the germline ends. CDR3 length equals 11 residues. CDR3 loop: CSPLLGTIQYF. Written as DNA, the CDR3 is TGCAGTCCCCTTCTAGGGACAATTCAGTACTTC.

The gene calls are TRBV7-6 and TRBJ2-1; tentatively, D is TRBD2 (6 bases). With 1 base removed from V and 8 bases from J, the gap between germline ends came to 9 bases. The CDR3 loop spans 13 amino acids. The germline gives CDR1 SGHVS, CDR2 FNYEAQ. CDR3 in DNA: TGTGCCAGCAGCTTAGGGACTATCGATGAGCAGTTCTTC. Amino acid sequence: CASSLGTIDEQFF.

The count of this clonotype is one. V gene TRBV7-3 combines with J gene TRBJ1-1; no reliable D call. Trimming took off 4 bases at V and 7 bases at J, with 13 bases between the two ends. The CDR3 length is 13 residues. Germline-derived CDR1 and CDR2 are SGHTA and FQGTGA. The CDR3 loop is CASSSLTVSEAFF. The DNA for the CDR3 is TGTGCCAGCAGCTCTCTGACCGTTAGTGAAGCTTTCTTT.

This chain links TRBV16 with TRBJ1-5, with unresolved D. This CDR3 comprises 16 residues. The V end lost 4 bases, the J end lost 4 bases, and 17 bases lay between the germline ends. Germline-derived CDR1 and CDR2 are KGHSY and FQNENV. The CDR3 here is CASSPNLRVWNQPQHF. The CDR3 coding sequence is TGTGCCAGCAGCCCGAACCTGCGGGTCTGGAATCAGCCCCAGCATTTT.

The chain has TRBV19 and TRBJ1-5, with 7 nucleotides matching TRBD1. V shed 8 bases, J shed 4 bases, and the junction held 14 bases outside the gene matches. Germline CDR1 and CDR2: LNHDA and SQIVND (reference sequence). The CDR3 loop spans 16 amino acids. In nucleotides, the CDR3 is TGTGCCAGTCATACAGGGGTTAGCGTTGGGAATCAGCCCCAGCATTTT. It encodes CASHTGVSVGNQPQHF.

This clonotype was found once. CDR3 loop: CATSDLAEQFF. The CDR3, as DNA: TGTGCCACCAGTGATTTGGCCGAGCAGTTCTTC. V usage is TRBV24-1 and J usage is TRBJ2-1, with D hard to call. Germline V gives CDR1 KGHDR, CDR2 SFDVKD. With 0 bases removed from V and 10 bases from J, the gap between germline ends came to 3 bases. The CDR3 sequence is 11 residues long.

The chain combines TRBV2 with TRBJ1-2; 9 nucleotides align to TRBD1. V was pared by 0 bases and J by 3 bases, with 5 bases of the junction left unmatched. The germline V gene encodes CDR1 SNHLY and CDR2 FYNNEI. The CDR3 contains 16 residues. This CDR3 reads CASSEAGTGGHYGYTF. The CDR3 nucleotides read TGTGCCAGCAGTGAAGCAGGCACAGGGGGCCACTATGGCTACACCTTC.

In nucleotides, the CDR3 is TGTGCCAGCAGTTTCGGGCAGGGTGGGTACGAGCAGTACTTC. It translates to CASSFGQGGYEQYF. The chain employs TRBV28 and TRBJ2-7; D perhaps matches TRBD1 (5 bases). This CDR3 contains 14 residues. Germline lookup yields CDR1 MDHEN and CDR2 SYDVKM. The germline V and J ends were trimmed by 3 bases and 4 bases, with 13 bases remaining between them.

This chain uses TRBV27 with TRBJ1-5; no firm D call. V lost 3 bases, J lost 8 bases, and 11 bases lay in between. This CDR3 region has 13 residues. Germline V gene lookup returns CDR1 MNHEY and CDR2 SMNVEV (reference sequence). The CDR3 DNA is TGTGCCAGCAGTTTCGGGCCGGAGGAGCCCCAGCATTTT. This encodes CASSFGPEEPQHF.

This chain links TRBV28 with TRBJ2-7, with TRBD2 as a possible D gene (6 bases). The length of the CDR3 is 16 residues. Germline loops: CDR1 MDHEN, CDR2 SYDVKM. Trimming removed 2 bases at V and 6 bases at J, with 20 bases between. For the CDR3, the DNA is TGTGCCAGCAGTTTACCGACGGGGGTGTCCGTCTCCGAGCAGTACTTC. Amino acids: CASSLPTGVSVSEQYF.

This rearrangement joins TRBV29-1 to TRBJ1-2, with D tentatively TRBD1 (5 bases). Deletions cut 4 bases from V and 0 bases from J, with 15 bases between. In germline, CDR1 is SQVTM, CDR2 ANQGSEA. CDR3 length: 15 amino acids. In DNA form, the CDR3 reads TGCAGCGTTGTCCCGACAGAAACTCCTAACTATGGCTACACCTTC. Residues: CSVVPTETPNYGYTF.

V is TRBV4-2 and J is TRBJ2-7, with TRBD1 matching over 9 bases. Germline trimming cut 3 bases from V and 1 base from J; bases unmatched to any gene: 7. CDR3 length equals 16 residues. The germline V gene has CDR1 LGHNA and CDR2 YNFKEQ. The CDR3 coding sequence is TGTGCCAGCAGCCAGACCGTGGGGACAGGGTCCTACGAGCAGTACTTC. Translating it yields CASSQTVGTGSYEQYF.

In nucleotides, the CDR3 is TGCGCCAGCAGCTTAGGGCCAGGGACAACGAACACTGAAGCTTTCTTT. It yields the protein CASSLGPGTTNTEAFF. This chain links TRBV5-1 with TRBJ1-1; weak D call: TRBD1 (6 bases). V was shortened by 2 bases and J by 1 base, with 15 bases between the two germline ends. This CDR3 region has 16 residues. Germline lookup yields CDR1 SGHRS and CDR2 YFSETQ.

The CDR3 DNA is TGTGCCAGCAGTTATGTGGCGGACTATGGCTACACCTTC. It codes for CASSYVADYGYTF. The V and J genes are TRBV6-5 and TRBJ1-2; D unclear. CDR3 length: 13 residues. Germline CDR1 MNHEY, CDR2 SVGAGI. V gave up 3 bases and J gave up 3 bases, with 8 bases separating them.